This TCR beta chain was obtained from a study of cytomegalovirus exposure and HLA in healthy donors. This CDR3 is built from 13 residues. CDR1 and CDR2 (germline): GTSNPN, SVGIG (reference sequence). The V end lost 1 base, the J end lost 9 bases, and 13 bases lay between the germline ends. PCR was performed using 60 Vbeta and 13 Jbeta primers. Profiling relied on immunoSEQ multiplex PCR, and the TCRdb table lists in-frame clones only, not all of them. The sample consists of around 150,000 clones, 80% of them appearing once. The J gene is TRBJ1-5, the V gene TRBV30; D gene uncertain. The sample comprised PBMCs. This TCR was sampled from a male donor in good health and CMV-seropositive. CDR3 region: CAWSANGEGPQHF. In DNA, the CDR3 is TGTGCCTGGAGTGCAAATGGTGAGGGGCCCCAGCATTTT.